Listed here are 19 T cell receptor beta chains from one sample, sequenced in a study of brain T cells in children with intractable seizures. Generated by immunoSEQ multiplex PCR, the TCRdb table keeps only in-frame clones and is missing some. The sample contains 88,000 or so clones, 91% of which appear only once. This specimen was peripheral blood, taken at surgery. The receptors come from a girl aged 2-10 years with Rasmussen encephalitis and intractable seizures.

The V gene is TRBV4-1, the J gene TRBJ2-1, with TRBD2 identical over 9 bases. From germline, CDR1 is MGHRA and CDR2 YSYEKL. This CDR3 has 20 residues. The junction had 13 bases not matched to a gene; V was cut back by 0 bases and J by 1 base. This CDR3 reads CASSQDWGSGRIRSYNEQFF. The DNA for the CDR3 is TGCGCCAGCAGCCAAGATTGGGGTAGCGGGAGAATAAGGTCCTACAATGAGCAGTTCTTC.

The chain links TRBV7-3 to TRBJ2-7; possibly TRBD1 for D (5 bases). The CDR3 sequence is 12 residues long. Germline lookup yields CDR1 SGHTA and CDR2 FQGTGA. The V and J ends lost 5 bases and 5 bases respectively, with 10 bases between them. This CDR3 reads CASSRQTDEQYF. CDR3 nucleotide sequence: TGTGCCAGCAGCCGCCAGACAGACGAGCAGTACTTC.

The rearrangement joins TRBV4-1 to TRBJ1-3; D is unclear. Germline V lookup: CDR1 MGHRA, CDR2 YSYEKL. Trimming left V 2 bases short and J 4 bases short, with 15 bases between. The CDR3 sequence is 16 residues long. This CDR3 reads CASSQTIPQVGNTIYF. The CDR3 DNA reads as TGCGCCAGCAGCCAAACCATACCACAAGTGGGAAACACCATATATTTT.

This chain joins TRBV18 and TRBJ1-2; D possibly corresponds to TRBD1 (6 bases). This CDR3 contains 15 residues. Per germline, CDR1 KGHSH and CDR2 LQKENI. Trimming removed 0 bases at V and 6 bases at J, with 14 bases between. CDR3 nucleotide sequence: TGTGCCAGCTCACCACCTAACAGGGTGGGGGATGGCTACACCTTC. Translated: CASSPPNRVGDGYTF.

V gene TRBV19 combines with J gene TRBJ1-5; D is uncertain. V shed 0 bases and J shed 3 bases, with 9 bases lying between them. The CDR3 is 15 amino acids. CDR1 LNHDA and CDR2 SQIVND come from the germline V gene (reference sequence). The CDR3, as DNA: TGTGCCAGTAGTATAGATCTTTACAACAATCAGCCCCAGCATTTT. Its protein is CASSIDLYNNQPQHF. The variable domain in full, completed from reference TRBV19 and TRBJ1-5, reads DGGITQSPKYLFRKEGQNVTLSCEQNLNHDAMYWYRQDPGQGLRLIYYSQIVNDFQKGDIAEGYSVSREKKESFPLTVTSAQKNPTAFYLCASSIDLYNNQPQHFGDGTRLSIL.

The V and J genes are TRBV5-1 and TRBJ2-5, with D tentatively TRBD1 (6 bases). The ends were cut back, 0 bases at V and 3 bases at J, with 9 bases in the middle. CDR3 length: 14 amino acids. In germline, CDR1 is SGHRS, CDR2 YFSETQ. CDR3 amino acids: CASSLAQGEETQYF. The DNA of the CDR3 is TGCGCCAGCAGCTTGGCACAGGGAGAAGAGACCCAGTACTTC.

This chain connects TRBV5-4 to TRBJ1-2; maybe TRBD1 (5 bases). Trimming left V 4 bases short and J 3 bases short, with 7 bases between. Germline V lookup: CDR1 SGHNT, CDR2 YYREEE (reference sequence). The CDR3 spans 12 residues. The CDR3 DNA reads TGTGCCAGCAGCCCGGGGGACTATGGCTACACCTTC. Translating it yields CASSPGDYGYTF.

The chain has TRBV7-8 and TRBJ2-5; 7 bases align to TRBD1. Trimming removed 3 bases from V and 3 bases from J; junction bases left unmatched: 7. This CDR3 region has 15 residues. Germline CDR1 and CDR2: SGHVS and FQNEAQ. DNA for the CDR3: TGTGCCAGCAGCTTCCGACAGGGACCCGAAGAGACCCAGTACTTC. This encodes CASSFRQGPEETQYF. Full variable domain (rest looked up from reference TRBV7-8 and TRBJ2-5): GAGVSQSPRYKVAKRGQDVALRCDPISGHVSLFWYQQALGQGPEFLTYFQNEAQLDKSGLPSDRFFAERPEGSVSTLKIQRTQQEDSAVYLCASSFRQGPEETQYFGPGTRLLVL.

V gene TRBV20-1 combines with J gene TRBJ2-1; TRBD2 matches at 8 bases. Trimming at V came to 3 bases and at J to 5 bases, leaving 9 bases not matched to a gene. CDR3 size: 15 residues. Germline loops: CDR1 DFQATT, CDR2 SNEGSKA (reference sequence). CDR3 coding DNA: TGCAGTGCTAGTCTCGGCGGGGGGATTGACAATGAGCAGTTCTTC. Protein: CSASLGGGIDNEQFF.

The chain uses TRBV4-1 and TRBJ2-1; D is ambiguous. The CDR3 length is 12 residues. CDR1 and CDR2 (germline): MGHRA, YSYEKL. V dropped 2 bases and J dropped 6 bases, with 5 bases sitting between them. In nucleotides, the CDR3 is TGCGCCAGCAGCCAATTTGGCAATGAGCAGTTCTTC. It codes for CASSQFGNEQFF.

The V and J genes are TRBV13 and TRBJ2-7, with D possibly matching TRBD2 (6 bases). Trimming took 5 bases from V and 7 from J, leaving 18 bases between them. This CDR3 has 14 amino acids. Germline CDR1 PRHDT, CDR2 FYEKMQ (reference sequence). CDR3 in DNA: TGTGCCAGCAGCCACGGGACCGAAGGGAGGGAGCAGTACTTC. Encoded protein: CASSHGTEGREQYF.

This chain's CDR3 is CASWGEAGELFF. Here the CDR3 DNA reads TGTGCCAGCTGGGGCGAAGCCGGGGAGCTGTTTTTT. The J gene is TRBJ2-2, the V gene TRBV2, with D possibly matching TRBD1 (5 bases). V was pared by 8 bases and J by 6 bases, with 10 bases between. The germline V gene encodes CDR1 SNHLY and CDR2 FYNNEI. There are 12 residues in the CDR3.

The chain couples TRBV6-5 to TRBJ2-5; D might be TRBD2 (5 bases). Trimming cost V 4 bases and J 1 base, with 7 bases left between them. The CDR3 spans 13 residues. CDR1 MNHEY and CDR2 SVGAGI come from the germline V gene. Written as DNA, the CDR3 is TGTGCCAGCAGTTCCGGACTCCAAGAGACCCAGTACTTC. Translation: CASSSGLQETQYF.

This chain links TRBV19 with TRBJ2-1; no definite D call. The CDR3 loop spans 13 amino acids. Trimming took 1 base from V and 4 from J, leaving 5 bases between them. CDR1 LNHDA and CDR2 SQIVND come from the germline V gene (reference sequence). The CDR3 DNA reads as TGTGCCAGTAGTATAGTGGTATACAATGAGCAGTTCTTC. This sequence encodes CASSIVVYNEQFF.

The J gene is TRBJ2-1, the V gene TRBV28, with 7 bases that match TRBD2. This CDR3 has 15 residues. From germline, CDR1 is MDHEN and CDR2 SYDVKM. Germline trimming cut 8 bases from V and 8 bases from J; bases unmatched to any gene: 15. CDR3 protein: CASELGGSVGYEQFF. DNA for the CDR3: TGTGCCAGCGAACTGGGGGGGTCTGTTGGATATGAGCAGTTCTTC.

CDR3 nucleotide sequence: TGTGCCAGCATCGCGAACGGGGCCTATGGCTACACCTTC. This translates into CASIANGAYGYTF. The chain joins TRBV6-6 to TRBJ1-2; the D gene is possibly TRBD1 (5 bases). Germline V CDR1 and CDR2: MNHNY, SVGAGI (reference sequence). Trimming took off 7 bases at V and 4 bases at J, with 13 bases between the two ends. CDR3 length: 13 amino acids.

CDR3 DNA: TGTGCCAGCAAGCTTAGAGGAGGGGACTCCTACAATGAGCAGTTCTTC. Its protein is CASKLRGGDSYNEQFF. V usage is TRBV7-2 and J usage is TRBJ2-1; tentatively, D is TRBD2 (6 bases). Looked up from germline, CDR1 is SGHTA and CDR2 is FQGNSA. The V gene lost 7 bases and the J gene lost 0 bases, with 16 bases spanning the gap. This CDR3 contains 16 residues.

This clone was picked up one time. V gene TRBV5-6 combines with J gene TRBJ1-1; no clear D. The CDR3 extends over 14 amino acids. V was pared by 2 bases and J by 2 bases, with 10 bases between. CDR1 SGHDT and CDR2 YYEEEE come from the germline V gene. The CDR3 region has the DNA TGTGCCAGCAGCTTTTACGGACTTAACACTGAAGCTTTCTTT. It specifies CASSFYGLNTEAFF.

CDR3 loop: CAWSPLDRAEAFF. The CDR3 region has the DNA TGTGCCTGGAGTCCTTTGGACAGGGCTGAAGCTTTCTTT. The chain links TRBV30 to TRBJ1-1; 8 nucleotides match TRBD1. CDR1 GTSNPN and CDR2 SVGIG come from the germline V gene (reference sequence). The CDR3 extends over 13 amino acids. Trimming cost V 2 bases and J 6 bases; bases outside gene matches: 5.